This T cell receptor beta chain was found in a study of T cell responses to AZD1222 COVID-19 vaccine. The CDR3 runs 13 residues. Germline-derived CDR1 and CDR2 are MNHEY and SVGAGI. Trimming removed 0 bases at V and 4 bases at J, with 6 bases between. Points on this clone: What it binds is not known.

This table comes from immunoSEQ multiplex PCR, and its TCRdb copy is limited to in-frame clones, with some not included. In the table there are roughly 100,000 clones, 90% of which are singletons. Study results and caveats: Reports indicate that nearly half of spike-specific TCRs are directed at unmutated variant regions. CD4 TCRs linked to vaccination spanned spike, dominating at 160-218 and 743-854. Donors were chiefly white British, with a greater number of females, and clonal diversity was perhaps underestimated. Just a handful of people given AZD1222 tested seropositive at baseline.

This chain connects TRBV6-5 to TRBJ1-1; no reliable D call. The receptor's source is an adult in good health. The material was peripheral blood, obtained on day 0 of AZD1222 vaccination. This chain's CDR3 is CASSYSRATEAFF. CDR3 nucleotides: TGTGCCAGCAGTTACTCGAGGGCCACTGAAGCTTTCTTT.